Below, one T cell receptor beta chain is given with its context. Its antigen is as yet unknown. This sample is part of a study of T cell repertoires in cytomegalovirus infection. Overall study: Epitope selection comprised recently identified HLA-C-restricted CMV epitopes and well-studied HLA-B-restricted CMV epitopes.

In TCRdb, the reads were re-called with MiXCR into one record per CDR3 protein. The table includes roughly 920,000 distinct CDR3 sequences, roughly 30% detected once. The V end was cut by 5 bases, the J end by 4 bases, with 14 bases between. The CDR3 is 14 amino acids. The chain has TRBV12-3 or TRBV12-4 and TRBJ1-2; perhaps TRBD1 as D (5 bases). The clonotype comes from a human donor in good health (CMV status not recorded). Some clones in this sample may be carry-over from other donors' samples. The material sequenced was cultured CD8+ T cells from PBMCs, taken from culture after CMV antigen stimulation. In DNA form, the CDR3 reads TGTGCCAGCAGTCTTACAGGCAACCCCTATGGCTACACCTTC. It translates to CASSLTGNPYGYTF.